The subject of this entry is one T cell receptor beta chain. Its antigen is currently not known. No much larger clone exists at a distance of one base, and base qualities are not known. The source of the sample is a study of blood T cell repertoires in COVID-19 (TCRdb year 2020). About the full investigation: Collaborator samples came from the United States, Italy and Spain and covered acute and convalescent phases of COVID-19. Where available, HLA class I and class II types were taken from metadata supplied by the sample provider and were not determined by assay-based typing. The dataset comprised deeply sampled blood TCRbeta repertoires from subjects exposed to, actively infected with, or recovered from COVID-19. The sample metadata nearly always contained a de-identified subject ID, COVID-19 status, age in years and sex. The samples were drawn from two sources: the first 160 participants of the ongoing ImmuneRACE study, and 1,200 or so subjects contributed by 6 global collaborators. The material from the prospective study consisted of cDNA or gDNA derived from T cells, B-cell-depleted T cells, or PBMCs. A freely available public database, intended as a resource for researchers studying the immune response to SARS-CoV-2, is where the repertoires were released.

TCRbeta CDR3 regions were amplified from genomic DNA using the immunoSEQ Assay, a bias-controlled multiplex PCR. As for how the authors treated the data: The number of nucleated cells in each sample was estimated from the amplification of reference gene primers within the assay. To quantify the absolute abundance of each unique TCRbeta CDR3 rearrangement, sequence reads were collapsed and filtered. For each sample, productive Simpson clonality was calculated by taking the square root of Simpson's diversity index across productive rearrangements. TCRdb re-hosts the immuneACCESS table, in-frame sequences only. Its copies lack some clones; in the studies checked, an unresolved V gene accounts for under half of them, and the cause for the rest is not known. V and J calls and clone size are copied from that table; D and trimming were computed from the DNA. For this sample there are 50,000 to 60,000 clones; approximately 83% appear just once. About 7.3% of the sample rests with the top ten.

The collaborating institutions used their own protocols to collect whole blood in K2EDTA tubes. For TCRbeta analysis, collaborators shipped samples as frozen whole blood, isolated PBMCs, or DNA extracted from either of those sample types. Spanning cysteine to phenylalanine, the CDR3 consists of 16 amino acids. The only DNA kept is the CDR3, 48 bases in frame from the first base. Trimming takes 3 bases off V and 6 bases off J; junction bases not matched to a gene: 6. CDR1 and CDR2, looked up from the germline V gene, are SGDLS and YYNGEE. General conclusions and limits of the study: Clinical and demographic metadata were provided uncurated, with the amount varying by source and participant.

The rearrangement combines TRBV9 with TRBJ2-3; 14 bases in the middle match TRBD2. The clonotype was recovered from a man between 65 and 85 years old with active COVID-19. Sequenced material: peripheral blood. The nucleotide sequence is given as TGTGCCAGCAGCGGGAGGACTAGCGGGGGGAGGGATACGCAGTATTTT. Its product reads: CASSGRTSGGRDTQYF.